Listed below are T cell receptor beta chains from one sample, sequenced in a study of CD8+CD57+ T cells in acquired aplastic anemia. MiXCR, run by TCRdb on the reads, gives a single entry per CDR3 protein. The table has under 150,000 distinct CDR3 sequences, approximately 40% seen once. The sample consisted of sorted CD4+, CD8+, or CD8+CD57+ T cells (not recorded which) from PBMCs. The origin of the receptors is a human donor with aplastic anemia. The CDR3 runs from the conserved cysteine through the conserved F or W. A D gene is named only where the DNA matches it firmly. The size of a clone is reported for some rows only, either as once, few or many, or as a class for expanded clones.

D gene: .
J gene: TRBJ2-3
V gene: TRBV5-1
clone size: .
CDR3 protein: CASSPERSTDTQYF
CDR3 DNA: TGCGCCAGCAGCCCGGAGAGAAGCACAGATACGCAGTATTTT

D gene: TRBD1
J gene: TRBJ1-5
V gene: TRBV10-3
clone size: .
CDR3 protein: CAISESRQGASNQPQHF
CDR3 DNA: TGTGCCATCAGTGAGAGCAGACAGGGGGCCAGCAATCAGCCCCAGCATTTT

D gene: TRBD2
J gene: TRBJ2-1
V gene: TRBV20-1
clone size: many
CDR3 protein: CSARAGGPYNEQFF
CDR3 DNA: TGCAGTGCTAGAGCGGGGGGGCCCTACAATGAGCAGTTCTTC

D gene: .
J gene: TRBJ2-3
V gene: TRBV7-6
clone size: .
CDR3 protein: CASSYGGNTLSTDTQYF
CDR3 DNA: TGTGCCAGCAGTTACGGAGGTAATACTCTCAGCACAGATACGCAGTATTTT

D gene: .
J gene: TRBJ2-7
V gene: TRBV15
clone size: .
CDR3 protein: CATSRDGGRYGQYF
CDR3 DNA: TGTGCCACCAGCAGAGATGGGGGCCGATACGGGCAGTACTTC

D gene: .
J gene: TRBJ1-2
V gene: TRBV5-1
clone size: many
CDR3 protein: CASSFGYPRYGYTF
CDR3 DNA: TGCGCCAGCAGCTTCGGGTACCCCCGCTATGGCTACACCTTC

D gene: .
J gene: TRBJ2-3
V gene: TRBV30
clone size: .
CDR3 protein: CAWSALKDTQYF
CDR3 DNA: TGTGCCTGGAGTGCCCTAAAAGATACGCAGTATTTT

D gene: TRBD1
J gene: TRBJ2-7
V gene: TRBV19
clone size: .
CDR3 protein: CASSITDRGGQYF
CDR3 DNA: TGTGCCAGTAGTATAACGGACAGGGGCGGGCAGTACTTC

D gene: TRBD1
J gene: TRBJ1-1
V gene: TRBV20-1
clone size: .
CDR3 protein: CSAGHGQDKSTEAFF
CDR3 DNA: TGCAGTGCCGGACACGGACAGGACAAGAGCACTGAAGCTTTCTTT

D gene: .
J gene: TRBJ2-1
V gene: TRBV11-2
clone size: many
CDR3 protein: CASSLGTSSYNEQFF
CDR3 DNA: TGTGCCAGCAGCCTGGGGACGTCCTCCTACAATGAGCAGTTCTTC

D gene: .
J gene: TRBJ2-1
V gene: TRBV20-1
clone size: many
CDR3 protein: CSARVELVGQFF
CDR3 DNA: TGCAGTGCTAGAGTGGAGCTAGTTGGGCAGTTCTTC

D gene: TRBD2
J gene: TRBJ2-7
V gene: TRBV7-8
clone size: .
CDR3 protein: CASSLGAGWDFSGQYF
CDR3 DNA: TGTGCCAGCAGCTTAGGAGCGGGATGGGACTTTTCGGGGCAGTACTTC

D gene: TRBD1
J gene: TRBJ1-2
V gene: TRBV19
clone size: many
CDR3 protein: CASSTTGGDGYTF
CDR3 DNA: TGTGCCAGTAGCACAACAGGGGGCGATGGCTACACCTTC

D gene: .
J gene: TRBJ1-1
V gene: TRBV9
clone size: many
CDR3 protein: CASSVVQNTEAFF
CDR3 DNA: TGTGCCAGCAGCGTAGTACAGAACACTGAAGCTTTCTTT

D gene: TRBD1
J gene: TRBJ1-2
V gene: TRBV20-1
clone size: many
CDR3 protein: CSARPQDRGFGYTF
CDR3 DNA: TGCAGTGCTAGACCACAAGACAGGGGCTTTGGCTACACCTTC

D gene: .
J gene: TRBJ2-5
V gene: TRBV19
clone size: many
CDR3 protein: CASSMGTSGTQYF
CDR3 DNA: TGTGCCAGTAGTATGGGCACCTCCGGGACCCAGTACTTC

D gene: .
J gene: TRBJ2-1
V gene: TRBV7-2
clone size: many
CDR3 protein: CASSLDRRAKFF
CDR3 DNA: TGTGCCAGCAGCTTAGACAGGAGGGCAAAGTTCTTC

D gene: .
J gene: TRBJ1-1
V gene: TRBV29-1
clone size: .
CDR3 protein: CSGELGTGNKAFF
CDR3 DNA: TGCAGCGGAGAACTAGGGACCGGCAACAAAGCTTTCTTT

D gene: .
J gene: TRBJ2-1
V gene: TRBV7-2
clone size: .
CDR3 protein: CASSQMGDNEQFF
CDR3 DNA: TGTGCCAGCAGCCAAATGGGGGACAATGAGCAGTTCTTC

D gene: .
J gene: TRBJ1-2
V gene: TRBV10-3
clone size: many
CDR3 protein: CAISGQTTGYGYTF
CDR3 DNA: TGTGCCATCAGTGGACAGACGACCGGGTATGGCTACACCTTC

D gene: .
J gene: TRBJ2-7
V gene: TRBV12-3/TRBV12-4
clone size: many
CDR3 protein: CASSYIGNEQYF
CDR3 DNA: TGTGCCAGCAGTTATATTGGGAACGAGCAGTACTTC

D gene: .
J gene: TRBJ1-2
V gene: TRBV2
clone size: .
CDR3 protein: CASRTSHYGYTF
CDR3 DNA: TGTGCCAGCAGGACATCCCACTATGGCTACACCTTC

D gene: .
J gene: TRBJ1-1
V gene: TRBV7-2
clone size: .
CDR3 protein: CASSLRGSF
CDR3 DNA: TGTGCCAGCAGCTTAAGGGGATCGTTT

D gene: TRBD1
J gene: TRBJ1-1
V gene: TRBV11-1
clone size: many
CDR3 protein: CASSFSGQGGTEAFF
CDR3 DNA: TGTGCCAGCAGCTTTTCTGGACAGGGGGGCACTGAAGCTTTCTTT

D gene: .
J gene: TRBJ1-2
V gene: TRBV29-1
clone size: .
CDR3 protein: CSVVPAPYGYTF
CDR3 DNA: TGCAGCGTCGTCCCAGCCCCATATGGCTACACCTTC

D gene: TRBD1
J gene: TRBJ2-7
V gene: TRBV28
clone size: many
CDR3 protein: CASSPGGTGGEQYF
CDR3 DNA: TGTGCCAGCAGCCCAGGGGGGACAGGGGGCGAGCAGTACTTC

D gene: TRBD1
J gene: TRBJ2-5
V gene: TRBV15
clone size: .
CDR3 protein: CATSRFGGQGQETQYF
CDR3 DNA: TGTGCCACCAGCAGATTTGGGGGACAGGGCCAAGAGACCCAGTACTTC

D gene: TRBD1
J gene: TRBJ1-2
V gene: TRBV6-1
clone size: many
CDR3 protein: CASSDKAGGIPNYGYTF
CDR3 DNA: TGTGCCAGCAGTGATAAGGCAGGGGGCATCCCTAACTATGGCTACACCTTC

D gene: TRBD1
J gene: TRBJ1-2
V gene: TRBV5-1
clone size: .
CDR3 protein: CASSAGQGFLGYTF
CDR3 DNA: TGCGCCAGCAGCGCGGGACAGGGCTTTCTAGGCTACACCTTC

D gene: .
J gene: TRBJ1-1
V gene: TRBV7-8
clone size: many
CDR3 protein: CASIAPGTMNTEAFF
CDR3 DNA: TGTGCCAGCATCGCACCCGGGACCATGAACACTGAAGCTTTCTTT

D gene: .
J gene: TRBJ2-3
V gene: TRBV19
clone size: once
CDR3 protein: CASSPREKGVDTQYF
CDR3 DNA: TGTGCCAGTAGCCCACGGGAGAAAGGGGTCGATACGCAGTATTTT

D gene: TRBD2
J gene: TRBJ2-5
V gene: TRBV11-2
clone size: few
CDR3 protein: CASSSPGLAGGETQYF
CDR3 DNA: TGTGCCAGCAGCTCTCCGGGACTAGCGGGGGGGGAGACCCAGTACTTC

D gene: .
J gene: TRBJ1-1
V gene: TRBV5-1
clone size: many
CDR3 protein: CASSIGAISNTEAFF
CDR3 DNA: TGCGCCAGCTCTATCGGGGCGATATCAAACACTGAAGCTTTCTTT

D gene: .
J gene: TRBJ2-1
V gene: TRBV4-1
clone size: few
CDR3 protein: CASSQGGGGGHHEQFF
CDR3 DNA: TGCGCCAGCAGCCAAGGAGGGGGGGGGGGCCACCATGAGCAGTTCTTC

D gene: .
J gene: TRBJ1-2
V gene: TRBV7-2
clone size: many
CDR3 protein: CASSLVISPYGYTF
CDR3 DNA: TGTGCCAGCAGCTTAGTTATTTCTCCGTATGGCTACACCTTC

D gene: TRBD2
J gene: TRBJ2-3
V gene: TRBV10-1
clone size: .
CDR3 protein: CAKAGGPGTDTQYF
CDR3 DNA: TGCGCCAAAGCGGGGGGGCCGGGCACAGATACGCAGTATTTT

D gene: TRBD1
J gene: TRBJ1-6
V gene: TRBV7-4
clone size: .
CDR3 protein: CASSLGDRDSPLHF
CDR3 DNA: TGTGCCAGCAGCTTAGGGGACAGAGATTCACCCCTCCACTTT

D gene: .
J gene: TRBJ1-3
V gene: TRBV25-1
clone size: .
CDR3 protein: CASVEDRATGNTIYF
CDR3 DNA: TGTGCCAGCGTTGAAGATAGGGCCACTGGAAACACCATATATTTT

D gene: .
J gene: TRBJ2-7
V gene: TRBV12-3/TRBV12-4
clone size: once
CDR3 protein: CASSLDPYEQYF
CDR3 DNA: TGTGCCAGCAGTTTAGACCCCTACGAGCAGTACTTC

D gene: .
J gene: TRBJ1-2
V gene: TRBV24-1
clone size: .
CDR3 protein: CATSDLRTEHGYTF
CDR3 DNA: TGTGCCACCAGTGATTTACGGACAGAGCATGGCTACACCTTC

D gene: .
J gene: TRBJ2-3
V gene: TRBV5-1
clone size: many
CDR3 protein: CASSLGGADTQYF
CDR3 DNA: TGCGCCAGCAGTCTAGGAGGAGCGGATACGCAGTATTTT

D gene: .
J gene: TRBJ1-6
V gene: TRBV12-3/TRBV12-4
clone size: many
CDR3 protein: CASRGPDSPLHF
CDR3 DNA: TGTGCCAGCAGGGGGCCGGATTCACCCCTCCACTTT

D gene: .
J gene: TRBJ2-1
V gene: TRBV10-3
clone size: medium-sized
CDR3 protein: CATASMANEQFF
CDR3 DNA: TGTGCCACAGCCTCTATGGCCAATGAGCAGTTCTTC

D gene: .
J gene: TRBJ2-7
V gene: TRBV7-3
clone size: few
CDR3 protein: CASSRDLYEQYF
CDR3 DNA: TGTGCCAGCAGCCGGGACCTCTACGAGCAGTACTTC

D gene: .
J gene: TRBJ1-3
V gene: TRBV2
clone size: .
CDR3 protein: CASSENRASYPGNTVYF
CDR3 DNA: TGTGCCAGCAGTGAGAATCGCGCCTCTTACCCTGGAAACACCGTATATTTT

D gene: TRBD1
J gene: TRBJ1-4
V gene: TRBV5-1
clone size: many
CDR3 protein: CASSLGQGGATTNEKLFF
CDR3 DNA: TGCGCCAGCAGCTTGGGACAGGGAGGTGCAACAACTAATGAAAAACTGTTTTTT

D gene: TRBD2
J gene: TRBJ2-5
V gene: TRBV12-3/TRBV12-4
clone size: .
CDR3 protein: CASRGLAGARQETQYF
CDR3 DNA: TGTGCCAGCAGAGGACTAGCGGGGGCCCGACAAGAGACCCAGTACTTC

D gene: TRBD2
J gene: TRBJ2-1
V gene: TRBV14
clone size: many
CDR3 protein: CASSHQRGGFSYNEQFF
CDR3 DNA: TGTGCCAGCAGCCACCAGCGGGGGGGCTTCTCCTACAATGAGCAGTTCTTC

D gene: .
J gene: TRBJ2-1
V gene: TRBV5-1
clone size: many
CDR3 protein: CASSPRDRSNEQFF
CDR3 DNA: TGCGCCAGCAGCCCCCGGGACCGATCCAATGAGCAGTTCTTC

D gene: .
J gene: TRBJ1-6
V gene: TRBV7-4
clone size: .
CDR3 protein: CASSAFRNSPLHF
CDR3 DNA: TGTGCCAGCAGTGCCTTCCGTAATTCACCCCTCCACTTT

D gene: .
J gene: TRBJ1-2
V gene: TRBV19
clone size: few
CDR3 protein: CASRDLAGPSGYTF
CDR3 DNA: TGTGCCAGTAGGGATTTAGCAGGGCCCTCTGGCTACACCTTC

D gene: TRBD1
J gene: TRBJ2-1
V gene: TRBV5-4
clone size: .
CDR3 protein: CARWDSQYNEQFF
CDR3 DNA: TGTGCCCGCTGGGACAGTCAATACAATGAGCAGTTCTTC